This T cell receptor beta chain was sequenced during a study of cytomegalovirus exposure and HLA in healthy donors. Study-wide background: From approximately 170 million T cells, an earlier analysis saw approximately 120 million unique TCR beta sequences.

A note on this clone: Its antigen is not known.

CDR1 is SEHNR, CDR2 FQNEAQ, per germline (reference sequence). V was pared by 6 bases and J by 8 bases, with 22 bases between. This CDR3 region has 15 residues. Use of 60 Vbeta and 13 Jbeta primers characterized the PCR. The repertoire was sequenced with immunoSEQ multiplex PCR; TCRdb's copy has only in-frame clones and lacks some. The profile shows over 70,000 clones, around 80% of them singletons. Points from the study as a whole: Roughly uniform sequencing depth across donors was assumed, possibly incorrectly.

The chain couples TRBV7-9 to TRBJ1-2; D is perhaps TRBD1 (6 bases). This TCR came from a male donor in good health and CMV-seropositive. Sequenced input: PBMCs. CDR3 sequence (DNA): TGTGCCAGCAGTCCGAAGGGGGTACAGGTTTTCGGCTACACCTTC. Its protein is CASSPKGVQVFGYTF.